These 4 T cell receptor beta chains share one sample of origin, sequenced in a study of metastatic and nonmetastatic thyroid tumors. TCRdb re-called clones from the PCR reads using MiXCR. The profile covers over 25,000 clones, with about 17% appearing a single time and over 4% taken by the ten largest. None of the patients had undergone any treatment ahead of thyroid surgery. Material for sequencing was blood. These receptors originate from a female donor with papillary thyroid cancer or a benign thyroid nodule (not recorded which). Some clones in this sample may be carry-over from other donors' samples.

The chain joins TRBV11-2 to TRBJ2-6, with D perhaps TRBD2 (5 bases). Germline V gene sequence: CDR1 SGHAT, CDR2 FQNNGV. V lost 7 bases, J lost 1 base, and 20 bases lay in between. The CDR3 extends over 18 amino acids. The CDR3 sequence: CASTFSGSSQSGANVLTF. CDR3 sequence (DNA): TGTGCCAGCACCTTTAGTGGGTCTAGCCAGTCTGGGGCCAACGTCCTGACTTTC. Full variable domain (rest looked up from reference TRBV11-2 and TRBJ2-6): EAGVAQSPRYKIIEKRQSVAFWCNPISGHATLYWYQQILGQGPKLLIQFQNNGVVDDSQLPKDRFSAERLKGVDSTLKIQPAKLEDSAVYLCASTFSGSSQSGANVLTFGAGSRLTVL.

This clone was found many times. This chain joins TRBV20-1 and TRBJ1-5, with 7 bases aligning to TRBD1. Germline CDR1 reads DFQATT; CDR2 reads SNEGSKA (reference sequence). The V gene end was trimmed by 6 bases and the J gene end by 4 bases; junction bases not matched to a gene: 9. This CDR3 region has 14 residues. The CDR3 coding sequence is TGCAGTGCCACAAGACAGGGAGCTAATCAGCCCCAGCATTTT. Protein sequence: CSATRQGANQPQHF.

This clone was observed many times. This chain links TRBV12-3 or TRBV12-4 with TRBJ2-1, with 13 bases identical to TRBD2. Trimming cost V 6 bases and J 2 bases; bases outside gene matches: 1. CDR3 size: 15 residues. CDR3 region: CASRLAGGPYNEQFF. CDR3 coding DNA: TGTGCCAGCAGACTAGCGGGGGGGCCCTACAATGAGCAGTTCTTC.

The chain employs TRBV5-1 and TRBJ1-1, with TRBD1 identical over 7 bases. There are 16 residues in the CDR3. Germline V gene lookup returns CDR1 SGHRS and CDR2 YFSETQ. V shed 3 bases and J 0 bases; nucleotides not matched to a gene: 8. The DNA of the CDR3 is TGCGCCAGCAGCTCTCAACAGGGGACTATGAACACTGAAGCTTTCTTT. This gives the protein CASSSQQGTMNTEAFF.